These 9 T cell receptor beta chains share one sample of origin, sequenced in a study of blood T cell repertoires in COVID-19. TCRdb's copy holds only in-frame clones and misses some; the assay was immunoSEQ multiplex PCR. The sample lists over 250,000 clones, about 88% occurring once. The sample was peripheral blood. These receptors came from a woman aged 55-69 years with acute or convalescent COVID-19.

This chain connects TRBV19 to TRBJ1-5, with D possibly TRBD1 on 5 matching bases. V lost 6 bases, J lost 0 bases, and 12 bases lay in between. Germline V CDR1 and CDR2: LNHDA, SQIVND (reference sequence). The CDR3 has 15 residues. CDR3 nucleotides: TGTGCCAGTAGCAAGACTCAGGGTAGCAATCAGCCCCAGCATTTT. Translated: CASSKTQGSNQPQHF.

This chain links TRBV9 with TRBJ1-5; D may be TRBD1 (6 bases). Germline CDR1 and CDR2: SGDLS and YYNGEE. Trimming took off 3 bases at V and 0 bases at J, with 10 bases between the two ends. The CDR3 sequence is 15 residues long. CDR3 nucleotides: TGTGCCAGCAGCGGCGGACAGAATAGCAATCAGCCCCAGCATTTT. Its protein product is CASSGGQNSNQPQHF.

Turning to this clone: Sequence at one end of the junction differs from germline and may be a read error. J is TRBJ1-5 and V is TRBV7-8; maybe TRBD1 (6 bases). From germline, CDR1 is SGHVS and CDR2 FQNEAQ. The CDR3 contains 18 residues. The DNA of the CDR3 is TGTGCCAGCAGCTTATTTGTCAGGGACACCACCCTCAATCGGCCCCAGCATTTT. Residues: CASSLFVRDTTLNRPQHF.

The CDR3 protein is CASTPSSTGPNYGYTF. In DNA, the CDR3 is TGTGCCAGTACCCCCTCTTCGACAGGGCCTAACTATGGCTACACCTTC. The chain has TRBV19 and TRBJ1-2; TRBD1 aligns across 7 bases. V lost 7 bases and J lost 0; bases outside the gene matches: 11. Germline CDR1 and CDR2: LNHDA and SQIVND (reference sequence). This CDR3 is built from 16 residues.

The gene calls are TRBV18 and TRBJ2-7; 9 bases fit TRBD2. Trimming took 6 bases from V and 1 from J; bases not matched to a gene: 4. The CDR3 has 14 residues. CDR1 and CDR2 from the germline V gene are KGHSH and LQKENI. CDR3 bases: TGTGCCAGCTCCCTGACTAGCGGTTCCTACGAGCAGTACTTC. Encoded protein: CASSLTSGSYEQYF.

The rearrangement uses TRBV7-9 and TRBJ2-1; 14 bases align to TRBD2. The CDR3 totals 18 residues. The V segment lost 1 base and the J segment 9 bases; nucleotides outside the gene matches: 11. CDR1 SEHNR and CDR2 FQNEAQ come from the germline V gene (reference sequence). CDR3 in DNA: TGTGCCAGCAGCTTAGAGGGGACTAGCGGGAGAGCGTTGGGTGAGCAGTTCTTC. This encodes CASSLEGTSGRALGEQFF.

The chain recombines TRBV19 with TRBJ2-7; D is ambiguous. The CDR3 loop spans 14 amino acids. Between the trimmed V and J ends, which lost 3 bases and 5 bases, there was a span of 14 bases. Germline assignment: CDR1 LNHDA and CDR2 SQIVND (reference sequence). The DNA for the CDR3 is TGTGCCAGTAGTATTTTTAACGGTCGGGACGAGCAGTACTTC. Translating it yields CASSIFNGRDEQYF.

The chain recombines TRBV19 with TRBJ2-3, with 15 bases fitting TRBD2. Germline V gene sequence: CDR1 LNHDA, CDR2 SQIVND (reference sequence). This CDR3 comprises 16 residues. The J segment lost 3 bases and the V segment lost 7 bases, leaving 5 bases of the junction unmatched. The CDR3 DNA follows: TGTGCCAGTACCCCGGGACTAGCGGGAGGTACAGATACGCAGTATTTT. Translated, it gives CASTPGLAGGTDTQYF.

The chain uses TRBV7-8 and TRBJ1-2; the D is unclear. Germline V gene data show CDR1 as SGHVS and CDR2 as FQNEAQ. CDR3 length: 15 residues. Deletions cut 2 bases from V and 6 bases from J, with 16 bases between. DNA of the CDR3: TGTGCCAGCAGCTTATCGTCCCAGGCTAAGGATGGCTACACCTTC. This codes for CASSLSSQAKDGYTF.